Below, 17 T cell receptor beta chains from the same sample are listed, as sequenced in a study of T cells after somatic rescue of genetic block. The method was immunoSEQ multiplex PCR; TCRdb's version includes in-frame clones alone and lacks a portion of them. The repertoire includes about 72,000 clones, roughly 88% of them detected once, and roughly 2.8% sits in the top ten. Sequenced input: peripheral blood mononuclear cells (PBMCs). Receptors were obtained from a man between 25 and 39 years old.

The genes are TRBV6-1 and TRBJ1-5; D is perhaps TRBD1 (6 bases). The ends were cut back, 2 bases at V and 0 bases at J, with 8 bases in the middle. In germline, CDR1 is MNHNS, CDR2 SASEGT. CDR3 length: 15 amino acids. The CDR3 DNA sequence: TGTGCCAGCAGTGAACTACAGGGTAGCAATCAGCCCCAGCATTTT. It codes for CASSELQGSNQPQHF.

This chain links TRBV7-8 with TRBJ2-3, with D perhaps TRBD1 (6 bases). Germline CDR1 is SGHVS and CDR2 is FQNEAQ. This CDR3 has 13 amino acids. V lost 5 bases, J lost 5 bases, and 11 bases lay in between. The chain's CDR3 is CASSDQGQDTQYF. CDR3 DNA: TGTGCCAGCAGCGATCAGGGGCAAGATACGCAGTATTTT.

The V call is TRBV7-2, the J call TRBJ2-7; 8 bases map to TRBD1. The germline V gene encodes CDR1 SGHTA and CDR2 FQGNSA. With V trimmed by 5 bases and J by 6 bases, 15 bases remained unmatched. The CDR3 totals 16 residues. CDR3 sequence (DNA): TGTGCCAGCAGCCGACGTGCCGCACAGGGGGAAAGCGAGCAGTACTTC. Its protein is CASSRRAAQGESEQYF.

This clone was seen a few times. The chain employs TRBV2 and TRBJ2-7, with D possibly being TRBD2 (6 bases). Trimming took 3 bases from V and 2 from J, leaving 14 bases between them. CDR1 and CDR2 (germline): SNHLY, FYNNEI. This CDR3 has 15 amino acids. The chain's CDR3 is CASSEVAEHPYEQYF. CDR3 nucleotide sequence: TGTGCCAGCAGTGAGGTAGCGGAACATCCCTACGAGCAGTACTTC.

This chain uses TRBV28 with TRBJ2-7; TRBD1 matches at 11 bases. V shed 6 bases, J shed 5 bases, and the junction held 6 bases outside the gene matches. The CDR3 length is 14 residues. Germline V gene data show CDR1 as MDHEN and CDR2 as SYDVKM. DNA for the CDR3: TGTGCCAGCAGCCAAGGGACAGGGGGTGACGAGCAGTACTTC. Protein product: CASSQGTGGDEQYF.

The chain uses TRBV5-6 and TRBJ2-7, with 7 nucleotides matching TRBD1. CDR1 and CDR2 from the germline V gene are SGHDT and YYEEEE. CDR3 size: 14 residues. Germline trimming cut 0 bases from V and 2 bases from J; bases unmatched to any gene: 2. The CDR3 region has the DNA TGTGCCAGCAGCTTGGGGACAGGAACCTACGAGCAGTACTTC. It specifies CASSLGTGTYEQYF.

The gene calls are TRBV18 and TRBJ1-1; D unclear. Germline V gives CDR1 KGHSH, CDR2 LQKENI. This CDR3 spans 16 amino acids. Trimming took off 4 bases at V and 2 bases at J, with 17 bases between the two ends. Here the CDR3 reads CASSRNVGQFNTEAFF. The DNA for the CDR3 is TGTGCCAGCTCACGAAATGTAGGGCAGTTCAACACTGAAGCTTTCTTT. The full variable domain, in which reference TRBV18 and TRBJ1-1 provide the parts outside the CDR3, is NAGVMQNPRHLVRRRGQEARLRCSPMKGHSHVYWYRQLPEEGLKFMVYLQKENIIDESGMPKERFSAEFPKEGPSILRIQQVVRGDSAAYFCASSRNVGQFNTEAFFGQGTRLTVV.

The chain recombines TRBV10-3 with TRBJ1-1; D ambiguous. The germline V gene has CDR1 ENHRY and CDR2 SYGVKD. V was clipped by 10 bases and J by 10 bases, with 16 bases between them. CDR3 size: 11 residues. CDR3 nucleotide sequence: TGTGCCACCGGGGTTCCTGACGGAGCTTTCTTT. Amino acids: CATGVPDGAFF.

The rearrangement links TRBV5-4 to TRBJ2-2; no reliable D call. Trimming shortened V by 1 base and J by 6 bases, and 4 bases separated the two germline ends. The germline gives CDR1 SGHNT, CDR2 YYREEE (reference sequence). The CDR3 runs 12 residues. In nucleotides, the CDR3 is TGTGCCAGCAGCTTGAGGTCCGGGGAGCTGTTTTTT. It codes for CASSLRSGELFF.

The chain couples TRBV27 to TRBJ2-6; no clear D gene. V was clipped by 4 bases and J by 3 bases, with 4 bases between them. This CDR3 region has 13 residues. Germline lookup yields CDR1 MNHEY and CDR2 SMNVEV (reference sequence). The CDR3 nucleotides read TGTGCCAGCAGTTGGGATGGGGCCAACGTCCTGACTTTC. Translation: CASSWDGANVLTF.

This chain joins TRBV9 and TRBJ2-2, with TRBD1 identical over 8 bases. CDR1 and CDR2 (germline): SGDLS, YYNGEE. Losses at the gene ends were 1 base for V and 6 bases for J; bases not matched to a gene: 2. The CDR3 contains 14 residues. CDR3 sequence (DNA): TGTGCCAGCAGCGTAACAGGGGGATCCGGGGAGCTGTTTTTT. Amino acid sequence: CASSVTGGSGELFF.

This clone was counted only a few times. V gene TRBV11-3 combines with J gene TRBJ2-1; D unresolved. Trimming took 1 base from V and 8 from J, leaving 12 bases between them. Germline V gives CDR1 SGHNT, CDR2 YENEEA. This CDR3 comprises 14 residues. CDR3 protein: CASSLGDPTHEQFF. As DNA, the CDR3 is TGTGCCAGCAGCTTAGGAGACCCGACGCATGAGCAGTTCTTC.

V is TRBV7-9 and J is TRBJ2-1, with 10 nucleotides matching TRBD2. This CDR3 has 15 amino acids. With V trimmed by 5 bases and J by 4 bases, 5 bases remained unmatched. Per the germline V gene, CDR1 is SEHNR and CDR2 is FQNEAQ (reference sequence). The chain's CDR3 is CASSPGTSAYNEQFF. CDR3 DNA: TGTGCCAGCAGCCCCGGGACTAGCGCGTACAATGAGCAGTTCTTC.

This rearrangement joins TRBV7-2 to TRBJ2-1, with D possibly matching TRBD2 (7 bases). Germline V gives CDR1 SGHTA, CDR2 FQGNSA. Trimming pared 8 bases from V and 6 bases from J, leaving 20 bases between. The CDR3 extends over 15 amino acids. The CDR3 region has the DNA TGTGCCAGCTCTACTGGCAGGGGAGGGGGCAATGAGCAGTTCTTC. It encodes CASSTGRGGGNEQFF.

The chain couples TRBV5-5 to TRBJ2-7, with TRBD2 matching 11 bases. This CDR3 is 17 amino acids long. CDR1 is SGHKS, CDR2 YYEKEE, per germline (reference sequence). V dropped 4 bases and J dropped 2; count of bases not matched to a gene: 11. CDR3 DNA: TGTGCCAGCAGCCCCCCCCTTAGCGGGAGGGCCCCCTACGAGCAGTACTTC. Residues: CASSPPLSGRAPYEQYF.

The chain recombines TRBV11-3 with TRBJ2-5; TRBD2 agrees at 7 bases. Trimming removed 5 bases from V and 4 bases from J; junction bases left unmatched: 7. The CDR3 consists of 14 residues. Germline V gene sequence: CDR1 SGHNT, CDR2 YENEEA. CDR3 DNA: TGTGCCAGCAGCCCTCCGGGAGGACCAGAGACCCAGTACTTC. Residues: CASSPPGGPETQYF.

This clone was seen only once. The chain links TRBV7-2 to TRBJ2-7; the D gene is possibly TRBD1 (6 bases). V was cut by 5 bases and J by 6 bases, with 11 bases left in between. Germline V gives CDR1 SGHTA, CDR2 FQGNSA. The CDR3 contains 12 residues. The CDR3 loop reads CASSTRGGEQYF. CDR3 bases: TGTGCCAGCAGCACCCGAGGGGGCGAGCAGTACTTC.